One T cell receptor (beta chain) is described in this entry. The source of the sample is a study of blood T cell repertoires in COVID-19. For the study at large: Sources were T cells, B-cell-depleted T cells, or PBMCs; the material itself was cDNA or gDNA.

Assay used: immunoSEQ multiplex PCR; TCRdb lists only in-frame clones, some missing. This sample carries 150,000 to 200,000 clones, roughly 77% of them seen once, and the ten largest clones take 6%. Trimming removed 2 bases at V and 4 bases at J, with 14 bases between. The CDR3 contains 15 residues. Germline-derived CDR1 and CDR2 are LNHDA and SQIVND (reference sequence). V usage is TRBV19 and J usage is TRBJ1-2; tentatively, D is TRBD1 (6 bases). This sequence was found in a woman aged 35 to 49 with COVID-19, enrolled during active disease. The sample consisted of peripheral blood. CDR3 in DNA: TGTGCCAGTAGTATACCAGGGGTGGCGGGCTATGGCTACACCTTC. Protein sequence: CASSIPGVAGYGYTF.